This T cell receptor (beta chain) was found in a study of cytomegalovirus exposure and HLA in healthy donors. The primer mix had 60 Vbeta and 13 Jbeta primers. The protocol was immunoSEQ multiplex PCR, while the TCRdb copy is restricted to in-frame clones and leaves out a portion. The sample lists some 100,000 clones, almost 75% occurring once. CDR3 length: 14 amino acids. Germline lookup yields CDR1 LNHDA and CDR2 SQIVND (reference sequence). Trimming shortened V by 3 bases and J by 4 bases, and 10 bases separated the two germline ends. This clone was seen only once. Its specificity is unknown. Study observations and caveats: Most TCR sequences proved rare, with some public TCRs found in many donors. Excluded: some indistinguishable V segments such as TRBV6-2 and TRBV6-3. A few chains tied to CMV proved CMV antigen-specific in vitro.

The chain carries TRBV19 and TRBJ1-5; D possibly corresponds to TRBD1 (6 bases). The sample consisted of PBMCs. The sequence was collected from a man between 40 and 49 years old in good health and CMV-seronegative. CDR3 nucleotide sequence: TGTGCCAGTAGTATCCGGGACATTAATCAGCCCCAGCATTTT. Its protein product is CASSIRDINQPQHF.